Below, 31 T cell receptor beta chains from the same sample are listed, as sequenced in a study of T cell repertoires in aging, cancer and after chemotherapy. TRB rearrangements spanning V, D and J were amplified using mixed TRB-A/B primers. Each CDR3 protein gets one entry after TCRdb re-called the multiplex PCR reads with MiXCR. The repertoire consists of thousands of distinct CDR3 sequences, with over 40% occurring once and the leading ten covering around 12%. Amplification of TCR beta used genomic DNA extracted from peripheral blood. Material: blood. These receptors were obtained from a human donor with a solid tumor.

The rearrangement uses TRBV19 and TRBJ1-1; D perhaps matches TRBD1 (5 bases). The CDR3 spans 14 residues. Germline lookup yields CDR1 LNHDA and CDR2 SQIVND (reference sequence). V dropped 4 bases and J dropped 4 bases, with 13 bases sitting between them. The CDR3 loop is CASSNQGLGTEAFF. The CDR3 DNA sequence: TGTGCCAGTAGTAATCAGGGTTTGGGCACTGAAGCTTTCTTT. The entire variable domain, with the rest obtained from reference TRBV19 and TRBJ1-1, is as follows: DGGITQSPKYLFRKEGQNVTLSCEQNLNHDAMYWYRQDPGQGLRLIYYSQIVNDFQKGDIAEGYSVSREKKESFPLTVTSAQKNPTAFYLCASSNQGLGTEAFFGQGTRLTVV.

This clonotype was seen more than once but under ten times. V gene TRBV24-1 combines with J gene TRBJ2-7; possible D gene TRBD1, 6 bases. The germline gives CDR1 KGHDR, CDR2 SFDVKD. The CDR3 has 14 residues. The V end lost 7 bases, the J end lost 6 bases, and 18 bases lay between the germline ends. This CDR3 is CATSLAGEGGEQYF. CDR3 in DNA: TGTGCCACCAGCTTGGCAGGGGAAGGGGGCGAGCAGTACTTC.

The genes are TRBV19 and TRBJ1-2, with unresolved D. The V gene lost 1 base and the J gene lost 3 bases, with 12 bases spanning the gap. The germline CDR1 and CDR2 sequences are LNHDA and SQIVND (reference sequence). The CDR3 covers 15 residues. CDR3 loop: CASSIVEGEDYGYTF. For the CDR3, the DNA is TGTGCCAGTAGTATAGTGGAGGGAGAGGACTATGGCTACACCTTC.

The chain has TRBV6-5 and TRBJ2-2; 7 bases are shared with TRBD1. The CDR3 contains 17 residues. V shed 4 bases, J shed 3 bases, and the junction held 11 bases outside the gene matches. Germline V gives CDR1 MNHEY, CDR2 SVGAGI. This CDR3 is CASSWKPDRADTGELFF. DNA for the CDR3: TGTGCCAGCAGTTGGAAACCCGACAGGGCGGACACCGGGGAGCTGTTTTTT.

The chain has TRBV6-6 and TRBJ2-5, with TRBD2 matching over 15 bases. The junction had 5 bases not matched to a gene; V was cut back by 7 bases and J by 5 bases. Germline assignment: CDR1 MNHNY and CDR2 SVGAGI (reference sequence). The CDR3 loop spans 15 amino acids. The CDR3 sequence is CASTWTSGGAETQYF. The CDR3 bases are TGTGCCAGCACCTGGACTAGCGGGGGGGCTGAGACCCAGTACTTC.

A word on this clonotype: One base away lies a much larger clone, so this may be a sequencing read error. The V call is TRBV29-1, the J call TRBJ2-7; D is ambiguous. The V gene's germline CDR1 is SQVTM and CDR2 ANQGSEA. This CDR3 is built from 11 residues. V shed 4 bases and J shed 3 bases, with 7 bases lying between them. The CDR3 loop is CSVGEDYEQYF. The CDR3 DNA reads as TGCAGCGTTGGCGAGGACTACGAGCAGTACTTC.

The chain couples TRBV12-3 or TRBV12-4 to TRBJ1-1; 7 bases line up with TRBD1. CDR3 length equals 12 residues. The V gene end was trimmed by 3 bases and the J gene end by 11 bases; junction bases not matched to a gene: 6. CDR3 DNA sequence: TGTGCCAGCAGTTTCAAGGGGGCGGATGCTTTCTTT. Translating gives CASSFKGADAFF.

This chain uses TRBV4-2 with TRBJ2-6; D gene uncertain. Germline V gene data show CDR1 as LGHNA and CDR2 as YNFKEQ. There are 15 residues in the CDR3. Trimming cost V 0 bases and J 0 bases, with 3 bases left between them. CDR3 residues: CASSQDNSGANVLTF. The CDR3 coding sequence is TGTGCCAGCAGCCAAGACAACTCTGGGGCCAACGTCCTGACTTTC.

This clonotype was counted a few times. This sequence joins TRBV19 and TRBJ2-7; 7 bases map to TRBD1. This CDR3 spans 15 amino acids. Unmatched junction bases numbered 9, after V lost 4 bases and J lost 3 bases. The V gene's germline CDR1 is LNHDA and CDR2 SQIVND (reference sequence). CDR3 bases: TGTGCCAGTAGTACCCAAGCCGGGACAGACTACGAGCAGTACTTC. Its protein product is CASSTQAGTDYEQYF. Combining the CDR3 with reference TRBV19 and TRBJ2-7 gives the whole variable domain DGGITQSPKYLFRKEGQNVTLSCEQNLNHDAMYWYRQDPGQGLRLIYYSQIVNDFQKGDIAEGYSVSREKKESFPLTVTSAQKNPTAFYLCASSTQAGTDYEQYFGPGTRLTVT.

The chain combines TRBV12-3 or TRBV12-4 with TRBJ1-2; TRBD1 is a possible D gene (6 bases). Trimming took 6 bases from V and 8 from J, leaving 19 bases between them. The CDR3 is 14 residues long. The CDR3 DNA follows: TGTGCCAGCAGACCTAGGGGGGCGGGTGGCGGCTACACCTTC. Translating it yields CASRPRGAGGGYTF.

This clonotype was counted between two and nine times. V and J are TRBV6-5 and TRBJ2-7; no definite D call. The CDR3 totals 14 residues. Per germline, CDR1 MNHEY and CDR2 SVGAGI. V dropped 5 bases and J dropped 2 bases, with 13 bases sitting between them. The CDR3 DNA is TGTGCCAGCAGTGAACGCACCTATACCTACGAGCAGTACTTC. Its protein is CASSERTYTYEQYF.

This clonotype was seen more than once but under ten times. In DNA, the CDR3 is TGTGCCAGCAGCCTGGGACAGCTTGAAGCTTTCTTT. This gives the protein CASSLGQLEAFF. The chain employs TRBV11-3 and TRBJ1-1; 7 bases match TRBD1. The germline gives CDR1 SGHNT, CDR2 YENEEA. The CDR3 is 12 amino acids. J gave up 7 bases and V 5 bases, and 4 bases lay outside the gene matches.

The rearrangement uses TRBV11-3 and TRBJ1-2; D gene ambiguous. This CDR3 spans 15 amino acids. Trimming took 4 bases from V and 0 from J, leaving 12 bases between them. The germline CDR1 and CDR2 sequences are SGHNT and YENEEA. The CDR3 loop is CASSSRAGSNYGYTF. CDR3 bases: TGTGCCAGCAGCTCCCGCGCGGGCTCTAACTATGGCTACACCTTC.

By proportion, this clonotype is medium-sized (0.01 to 0.1%). This chain connects TRBV11-3 to TRBJ2-1; 8 positions agree with TRBD2. J gave up 3 bases and V 3 bases, and 4 bases lay outside the gene matches. CDR1 is SGHNT, CDR2 YENEEA, per germline. The CDR3 spans 15 residues. As DNA, the CDR3 is TGTGCCAGCAGCTTGGGAACTAGCGGCTACAATGAGCAGTTCTTC. This codes for CASSLGTSGYNEQFF.

V usage is TRBV6-2 or TRBV6-3 and J usage is TRBJ2-7, with D tentatively TRBD2 (6 bases). The CDR3 consists of 13 residues. Trimming left V 2 bases short and J 4 bases short, with 9 bases between. Looked up from germline, CDR1 is MNHEY and CDR2 is SVGEGT. Here the CDR3 DNA reads TGTGCCAGCAGTTACGCCGGGGGTTACGAGCAGTACTTC. Translating gives CASSYAGGYEQYF.

This clonotype was seen more than once but under ten times. This chain joins TRBV6-5 and TRBJ2-1; TRBD2 agrees at 16 bases. The V segment lost 6 bases and the J segment 9 bases; nucleotides outside the gene matches: 5. The CDR3 has 15 amino acids. Germline V CDR1 and CDR2: MNHEY, SVGAGI. The CDR3 is CASRSGTSGRGEQFF. The CDR3 region has the DNA TGTGCCAGCAGGTCCGGGACTAGCGGGAGGGGTGAGCAGTTCTTC.

This clonotype was counted between two and nine times. The V and J genes are TRBV19 and TRBJ2-3, with 11 bases matching TRBD1. CDR3 length: 15 residues. Germline V CDR1 and CDR2: LNHDA, SQIVND (reference sequence). The V segment lost 6 bases and the J segment 5 bases; nucleotides outside the gene matches: 7. The CDR3 DNA reads TGTGCCAGTAGCCCCGGACAGGGGGCCCTAGATACGCAGTATTTT. As protein: CASSPGQGALDTQYF. Complete variable domain (other parts from reference TRBV19 and TRBJ2-3): DGGITQSPKYLFRKEGQNVTLSCEQNLNHDAMYWYRQDPGQGLRLIYYSQIVNDFQKGDIAEGYSVSREKKESFPLTVTSAQKNPTAFYLCASSPGQGALDTQYFGPGTRLTVL.

This chain joins TRBV19 and TRBJ2-3; D remains unclear. Germline V gives CDR1 LNHDA, CDR2 SQIVND (reference sequence). V gave up 9 bases and J gave up 1 base, with 11 bases separating them. The length of the CDR3 is 13 residues. The CDR3 protein is CASQTGGTDTQYF. DNA of the CDR3: TGTGCCAGCCAGACGGGCGGCACAGATACGCAGTATTTT.

Only a few counts were recorded for this clonotype. V is TRBV18 and J is TRBJ1-1, with D maybe TRBD1 (5 bases). CDR3 size: 13 residues. The germline V gene has CDR1 KGHSH and CDR2 LQKENI. The V and J ends lost 3 bases and 0 bases respectively, with 5 bases between them. The CDR3 nucleotides are TGTGCCAGCTCACCGACAGTGAACACTGAAGCTTTCTTT. Its translation: CASSPTVNTEAFF.

This clonotype is labeled large. The chain joins TRBV11-3 to TRBJ2-1, with D uncertain. The germline V gene has CDR1 SGHNT and CDR2 YENEEA. Trimming cost V 4 bases and J 7 bases, with 2 bases left between them. The CDR3 contains 10 residues. The CDR3 loop reads CASSSNEQFF. The CDR3 DNA sequence: TGTGCCAGCAGCTCTAATGAGCAGTTCTTC.

This clonotype was counted only a few times. This chain's CDR3 is CASRRNTEAFF. The CDR3 DNA follows: TGTGCCAGCAGGAGGAACACTGAAGCTTTCTTT. The V and J genes are TRBV6-5 and TRBJ1-1, with D uncertain. The CDR3 contains 11 residues. V was pared by 6 bases and J by 1 base, with 3 bases between. The germline gives CDR1 MNHEY, CDR2 SVGAGI.

In the case of this clonotype: This may be a read error, as it is one base from a much larger clone. The V and J genes are TRBV29-1 and TRBJ2-5, with 7 bases fitting TRBD1. CDR1 is SQVTM and CDR2 is ANQGSEA in the germline V gene. The length of the CDR3 is 15 residues. The DNA for the CDR3 is TGCAGCGTTCGTGATATGCCGGGACAGCAAGGGACCCAGTACTTC. Translated: CSVRDMPGQQGTQYF.

This clonotype was counted only a few times. This rearrangement joins TRBV11-3 to TRBJ2-1; 11 positions agree with TRBD2. Germline V gives CDR1 SGHNT, CDR2 YENEEA. CDR3 length: 18 amino acids. After removal of 1 base from V and 7 bases from J, the junction contained 12 bases not matched to a gene. Here the CDR3 reads CASSLGQLTSGSENEQFF. CDR3 bases: TGTGCCAGCAGCTTAGGACAGCTCACTAGCGGGAGCGAGAATGAGCAGTTCTTC.

The rearrangement joins TRBV24-1 to TRBJ2-1, with 7 bases matching TRBD2. CDR3 length: 16 amino acids. CDR1 is KGHDR and CDR2 is SFDVKD in the germline V gene. J gave up 4 bases and V 3 bases, and 8 bases lay outside the gene matches. The CDR3 loop reads CATSDPIAGIYNEQFF. CDR3 nucleotide sequence: TGTGCCACCAGTGATCCTATAGCGGGCATTTACAATGAGCAGTTCTTC.

This clonotype is labeled medium-sized. The CDR3 DNA is TGCACCATTATGGGGGAAGCGCGGGGGGACACAGATACGCAGTATTTT. This sequence encodes CTIMGEARGDTDTQYF. This chain joins TRBV29-1 and TRBJ2-3; 8 nucleotides align to TRBD2. The CDR3 loop spans 16 amino acids. Germline V CDR1 and CDR2: SQVTM, ANQGSEA.

Only a few counts were recorded for this clonotype. The chain couples TRBV11-3 to TRBJ1-3, with 9 bases aligning to TRBD1. This CDR3 is 18 amino acids long. Trimming at V came to 4 bases and at J to 0 bases, leaving 10 bases not matched to a gene. Germline V gives CDR1 SGHNT, CDR2 YENEEA. CDR3 nucleotide sequence: TGTGCCAGCAGCTCGAGGGACAGGGCATCTGACTCTGGAAACACCATATATTTT. This translates into CASSSRDRASDSGNTIYF.

J is TRBJ1-2 and V is TRBV27; D is ambiguous. Germline V gives CDR1 MNHEY, CDR2 SMNVEV (reference sequence). The CDR3 contains 13 residues. The V end was cut by 6 bases, the J end by 8 bases, with 16 bases between. In DNA form, the CDR3 reads TGTGCCAGCAGCCCGGGTCATGCGCGGGGCTACACCTTC. This codes for CASSPGHARGYTF.

This clonotype has just a few counts. The CDR3: CASSPETGSHEQYF. CDR3 nucleotides: TGTGCCAGCAGCCCAGAGACAGGGTCCCACGAGCAGTACTTC. The chain employs TRBV11-3 and TRBJ2-7, with 7 bases fitting TRBD1. The germline V gene has CDR1 SGHNT and CDR2 YENEEA. This CDR3 has 14 residues. Trimming at V came to 5 bases and at J to 5 bases, leaving 9 bases not matched to a gene.

This clonotype is large in the sample. CDR3 coding DNA: TGTGCCAGCAGCGAACAGGGTTTGACCGGGGAGCTGTTTTTT. The encoded protein is CASSEQGLTGELFF. V and J are TRBV11-3 and TRBJ2-2; D might be TRBD1 (6 bases). V gave up 5 bases and J gave up 5 bases, with 12 bases separating them. This CDR3 contains 14 residues. Per the germline V gene, CDR1 is SGHNT and CDR2 is YENEEA.

The chain joins TRBV6-5 to TRBJ2-5; 8 positions match TRBD1. CDR1 and CDR2 from the germline V gene are MNHEY and SVGAGI. V dropped 6 bases and J dropped 7; count of bases not matched to a gene: 16. The CDR3 is made up of 16 amino acids. CDR3 DNA sequence: TGTGCCAGCAGCCGAACGACAGGGGCTGCGGGATCGACCCAGTACTTC. Residues: CASSRTTGAAGSTQYF.

In this sample, this clonotype turned up a few times. The chain recombines TRBV6-5 with TRBJ2-5; D is tentatively TRBD1 or TRBD2 (5 bases each). There are 14 residues in the CDR3. Germline CDR1 and CDR2: MNHEY and SVGAGI. V was shortened by 6 bases and J by 1 base, with 12 bases between the two germline ends. The CDR3 here is CASRRDRFQETQYF. CDR3 sequence (DNA): TGTGCCAGCAGACGGGACCGCTTCCAAGAGACCCAGTACTTC.